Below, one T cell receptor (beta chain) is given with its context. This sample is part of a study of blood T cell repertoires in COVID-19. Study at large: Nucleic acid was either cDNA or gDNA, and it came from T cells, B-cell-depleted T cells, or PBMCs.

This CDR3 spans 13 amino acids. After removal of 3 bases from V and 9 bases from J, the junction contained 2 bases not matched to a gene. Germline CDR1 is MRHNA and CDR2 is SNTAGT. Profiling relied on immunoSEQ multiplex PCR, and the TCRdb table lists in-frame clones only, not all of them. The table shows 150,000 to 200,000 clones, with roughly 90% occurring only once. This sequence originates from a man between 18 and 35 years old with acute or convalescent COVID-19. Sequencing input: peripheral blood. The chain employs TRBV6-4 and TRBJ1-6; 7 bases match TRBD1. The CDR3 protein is CASSEQGSSPLHF. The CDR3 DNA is TGTGCCAGCAGTGAACAGGGGAGTTCACCCCTCCACTTT.